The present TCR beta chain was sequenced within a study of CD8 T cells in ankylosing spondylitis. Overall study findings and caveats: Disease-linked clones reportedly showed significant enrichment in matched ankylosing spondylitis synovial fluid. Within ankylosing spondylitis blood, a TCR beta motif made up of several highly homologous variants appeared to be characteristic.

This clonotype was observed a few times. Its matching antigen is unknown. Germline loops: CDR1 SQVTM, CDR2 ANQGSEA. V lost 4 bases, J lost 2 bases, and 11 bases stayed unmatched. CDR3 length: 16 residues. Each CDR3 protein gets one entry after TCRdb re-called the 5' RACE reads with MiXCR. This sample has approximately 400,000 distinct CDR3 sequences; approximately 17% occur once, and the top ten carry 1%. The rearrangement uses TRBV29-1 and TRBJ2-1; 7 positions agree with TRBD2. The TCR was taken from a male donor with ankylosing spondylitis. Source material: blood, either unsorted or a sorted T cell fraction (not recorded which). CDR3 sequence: CSVGRRGRGTYNEQFF. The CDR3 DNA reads TGCAGCGTTGGACGTCGGGGGAGGGGCACCTACAATGAGCAGTTCTTC.